The T cell receptor (beta chain) described here comes from a study of T cell repertoires in cytomegalovirus infection. This clonotype was counted ten times or more. There are 15 residues in the CDR3. The J segment lost 4 bases and the V segment lost 10 bases, leaving 12 bases of the junction unmatched. Looked up from germline, CDR1 is ENHRY and CDR2 is SYGVKD. TCRdb independently ran MiXCR on the reads; one entry per CDR3 protein. The sample records approximately 140,000 distinct CDR3 sequences, roughly 6% being singletons. The chain uses TRBV10-3 and TRBJ2-3, with 9 bases aligning to TRBD1. The receptor comes from a human donor in good health (CMV status not recorded). Some clones in this sample may be carry-over from other donors' samples. Input material: PBMCs. The CDR3 DNA reads as TGTGCCACCTCGGACGGGACAGGGTCCGCAGATACGCAGTATTTT. It codes for CATSDGTGSADTQYF.